The rows below give T cell receptor beta chains drawn from one sample of a study of shared clonotypes between healthy human individuals. Generated by immunoSEQ multiplex PCR, the TCRdb table keeps only in-frame clones and is missing some. The sample has around 2.5 million clones; approximately 94% are singletons. The sample was naive CD4+ T cells from PBMCs. These receptors were collected from a man aged 18 to 29 in good health. Some clones in this sample may be carry-over from other donors' samples. Both conserved end residues are part of each CDR3. The order of the fields is V gene, D gene, clone size, J gene, CDR3 protein, CDR3 DNA. A D gene is named only where the DNA matches it firmly. Some rows have no size entry. The others give once, few or many, or a class for an expanded clone.

TRBV5-1	.	.	TRBJ2-7	CASSFRPGEQYF	TGCGCCAGCAGCTTTAGGCCCGGCGAGCAGTACTTC
TRBV5-1	.	.	TRBJ2-3	CASSSPDRTDTQYF	TGCGCCAGCAGCTCTCCAGACCGCACAGATACGCAGTATTTT
TRBV7-8	TRBD1	once	TRBJ1-2	CASSPTGQGRRGYTF	TGTGCCAGCAGCCCTACGGGACAGGGACGTCGCGGCTACACCTTC
TRBV4-2	TRBD1	.	TRBJ2-2	CASSQVPQGASGELFF	TGTGCCAGCAGCCAAGTCCCGCAGGGGGCGTCCGGGGAGCTGTTTTTT
TRBV29-1	.	few	TRBJ1-1	CSVVRTEAFF	TGCAGCGTTGTCCGCACTGAAGCTTTCTTT
TRBV5-1	.	once	TRBJ2-7	CASSLVGQGGGEQYF	TGCGCCAGCAGCTTGGTGGGTCAGGGGGGCGGCGAGCAGTACTTC
TRBV28	.	once	TRBJ1-3	CASSSAGIRSGNTIYF	TGTGCCAGCAGTTCCGCGGGGATACGCTCTGGAAACACCATATATTTT
TRBV27	.	once	TRBJ1-5	CATSGRAGGNQPQHF	TGTGCCACCTCCGGCAGGGCAGGGGGCAATCAGCCCCAGCATTTT
TRBV4-2	.	.	TRBJ1-1	CASSQDGRMNTEAFF	TGTGCCAGCAGCCAAGACGGCCGGATGAACACTGAAGCTTTCTTT
TRBV15	.	.	TRBJ1-2	CATSRDVGAELNYGYTF	TGTGCCACCAGCAGAGATGTTGGGGCAGAACTTAACTATGGCTACACCTTC
TRBV18	.	.	TRBJ2-6	CASSPAGRKISGANVLTF	TGTGCCAGCTCACCCGCGGGACGGAAAATCTCTGGGGCCAACGTCCTGACTTTC
TRBV9	.	.	TRBJ1-2	CASSVVTSPGGYTF	TGTGCCAGCAGCGTAGTTACCAGCCCTGGAGGCTACACCTTC
TRBV7-9	TRBD1	.	TRBJ2-1	CASSLGTGSPYNEQFF	TGTGCCAGCAGCTTAGGGACAGGGTCTCCCTACAATGAGCAGTTCTTC
TRBV25-1	TRBD2	.	TRBJ2-7	CASSGLSTSGRSEQYF	TGTGCCAGCAGTGGATTATCGACTAGCGGGAGGAGCGAGCAGTACTTC
TRBV5-1	.	.	TRBJ2-7	CASSPVMLGGEQYF	TGCGCCAGCAGCCCGGTCATGTTGGGTGGCGAGCAGTACTTC
TRBV2	TRBD2	.	TRBJ2-5	CASTMASGKETQYF	TGTGCCAGCACCATGGCTAGCGGGAAAGAGACCCAGTACTTC
TRBV6-5	.	few	TRBJ2-7	CASSKGYEQYF	TGTGCCAGCAGTAAGGGCTACGAGCAGTACTTC
TRBV29-1	.	.	TRBJ1-5	CSAGKDSNQPQHF	TGCAGCGCCGGTAAGGATAGCAATCAGCCCCAGCATTTT
TRBV6-1	.	.	TRBJ1-4	CASTAAWGTNEKLFF	TGTGCCAGCACCGCGGCCTGGGGCACTAATGAAAAACTGTTTTTT
TRBV5-1	.	once	TRBJ1-4	CASSLGPESEKLFF	TGCGCCAGCAGCTTGGGCCCGGAAAGCGAAAAACTGTTTTTT
TRBV5-1	.	.	TRBJ2-3	CASSLVGVDTQYF	TGCGCCAGCAGCTTGGTGGGGGTCGATACGCAGTATTTT
TRBV6-1	TRBD2	.	TRBJ2-1	CASSAVAGGYNEQFF	TGTGCCAGCAGTGCCGTAGCGGGGGGATACAATGAGCAGTTCTTC
TRBV7-2	.	.	TRBJ1-4	CASSLGRLQEKLFF	TGTGCCAGCAGCTTAGGCCGCTTGCAGGAAAAACTGTTTTTT
TRBV27	.	.	TRBJ2-7	CASSLRRPGTRNSYEQYF	TGTGCCAGCAGTCTCCGACGCCCGGGAACTCGAAACTCCTACGAGCAGTACTTC
TRBV7-3	.	.	TRBJ1-2	CASSPFSPQGSGYTF	TGTGCCAGCAGCCCCTTCAGTCCTCAGGGTAGTGGCTACACCTTC
TRBV2	.	.	TRBJ2-1	CATRQVGLRDEQFF	TGTGCCACACGACAAGTGGGATTGAGGGATGAGCAGTTCTTC
TRBV12-2	.	once	TRBJ1-4	CASRLAWGGSRGEKLFF	TGTGCAAGTCGCTTAGCTTGGGGAGGAAGCCGGGGTGAAAAACTGTTTTTT
TRBV28	.	.	TRBJ2-3	CASSFTGTDTQYF	TGTGCCAGCAGTTTTACAGGGACAGATACGCAGTATTTT
TRBV6-1	TRBD1	.	TRBJ2-6	CASSGPQGESGANVLTF	TGTGCCAGCAGTGGCCCCCAGGGGGAATCGGGGGCCAACGTCCTGACTTTC